Below are 19 T cell receptor beta chains sequenced from a single sample in a study of T cell responses to AZD1222 COVID-19 vaccine. The table came from immunoSEQ multiplex PCR; TCRdb's copy has only in-frame clones and leaves some out. Of some 180,000 clones in the sample, 90% to 95% were seen once. The sample consisted of peripheral blood, taken 28 days after the second dose of the MenACWY control vaccine. The source of these receptors is an adult who received the MenACWY meningococcal vaccine as a control.

This chain connects TRBV7-3 to TRBJ1-1; 9 bases line up with TRBD1. CDR3 length: 14 residues. V lost 5 bases to trimming and J lost 6 bases; unmatched junction nucleotides: 7. Germline V lookup: CDR1 SGHTA, CDR2 FQGTGA. CDR3 nucleotide sequence: TGTGCCAGCAGCCGGGGACAGGGTAGGGCTGAAGCTTTCTTT. It yields the protein CASSRGQGRAEAFF.

The chain carries TRBV9 and TRBJ2-5, with 7 bases fitting TRBD1. The germline V gene encodes CDR1 SGDLS and CDR2 YYNGEE. V was pared by 0 bases and J by 5 bases, with 7 bases of the junction left unmatched. The CDR3 is 15 amino acids. CDR3 region: CASSVAAGGTETQYF. The DNA of the CDR3 is TGTGCCAGCAGCGTAGCGGCAGGGGGAACGGAGACCCAGTACTTC.

This clone appeared a single time. This chain's CDR3 is CASSQTGDFAYEQYF. The CDR3 DNA is TGTGCCAGCAGTCAAACAGGGGATTTCGCCTACGAGCAGTACTTC. The chain carries TRBV27 and TRBJ2-7; 7 bases match TRBD1. Germline lookup yields CDR1 MNHEY and CDR2 SMNVEV (reference sequence). Trimming removed 5 bases from V and 2 bases from J; junction bases left unmatched: 9. The CDR3 runs 15 residues.

The CDR3 loop is CAGSTSAGANVLTF. In DNA form, the CDR3 reads TGCGCCGGAAGTACCTCGGCTGGGGCCAACGTCCTGACTTTC. V gene TRBV5-1 combines with J gene TRBJ2-6; D gene unclear. The CDR3 totals 14 residues. Deletions cut 10 bases from V and 2 bases from J, with 13 bases between. The germline CDR1 and CDR2 sequences are SGHRS and YFSETQ.

V and J are TRBV9 and TRBJ2-1, with a tentative D call TRBD2 (6 bases). This CDR3 has 15 amino acids. Germline V lookup: CDR1 SGDLS, CDR2 YYNGEE. Trimming took 0 bases from V and 4 from J, leaving 11 bases between them. The CDR3 DNA reads as TGTGCCAGCAGCGTAGAGGGAGGCTATTACAATGAGCAGTTCTTC. This encodes CASSVEGGYYNEQFF.

The chain joins TRBV27 to TRBJ2-3, with 8 bases identical to TRBD1. The CDR3 contains 16 residues. Germline trimming cut 5 bases from V and 2 bases from J; bases unmatched to any gene: 9. Germline V lookup: CDR1 MNHEY, CDR2 SMNVEV (reference sequence). As DNA, the CDR3 is TGTGCCAGCAGTCCCTTTAAGACAGGGGACACAGATACGCAGTATTTT. As protein: CASSPFKTGDTDTQYF.

This clone was found once. CDR3 amino acids: CASSQTGRGYTF. CDR3 nucleotides: TGTGCCAGTAGCCAGACAGGGAGAGGCTACACCTTC. This chain uses TRBV19 with TRBJ1-2; 7 bases map to TRBD1. The germline V gene encodes CDR1 LNHDA and CDR2 SQIVND (reference sequence). J was trimmed by 8 bases and V by 6 bases; bases with no gene match: 6. The CDR3 runs to 12 residues.

The rearrangement uses TRBV7-9 and TRBJ1-1, with TRBD1 as a possible D gene (6 bases). The V end was cut by 3 bases, the J end by 5 bases, with 13 bases between. Germline CDR1 is SEHNR and CDR2 is FQNEAQ (reference sequence). The CDR3 has 14 amino acids. The CDR3 loop is CASSFQGRGTEAFF. Written as DNA, the CDR3 is TGTGCCAGCAGCTTTCAGGGGCGGGGGACTGAAGCTTTCTTT.

This chain links TRBV7-6 with TRBJ2-5; no clear D. V lost 5 bases to trimming and J lost 5 bases, with 18 bases between them. Germline V lookup: CDR1 SGHVS, CDR2 FNYEAQ. CDR3 length: 15 amino acids. The DNA for the CDR3 is TGTGCCAGCAGCCTAGTGAGGCGGAGTAGGGAGACCCAGTACTTC. Its protein is CASSLVRRSRETQYF.

This sequence joins TRBV25-1 and TRBJ1-5, with D possibly matching TRBD1 (6 bases). From germline, CDR1 is MGHDK and CDR2 SYGVNS. This CDR3 spans 13 amino acids. Trimming took 8 bases from V and 4 from J, leaving 12 bases between them. CDR3 sequence reads: CASAEGGNQPQHF. The CDR3, as DNA: TGTGCCAGCGCCGAGGGGGGGAATCAGCCCCAGCATTTT.

In its sample, this clone was seen a few times. This chain links TRBV7-8 with TRBJ1-2; D might be TRBD1 (5 bases). The CDR3 extends over 14 amino acids. Between the trimmed V and J ends, which lost 3 bases and 4 bases, there was a span of 12 bases. Germline loops: CDR1 SGHVS, CDR2 FQNEAQ. Here the CDR3 reads CASSFGGEGYGYTF. CDR3 DNA: TGTGCCAGCAGCTTTGGGGGAGAAGGCTATGGCTACACCTTC.

This chain links TRBV27 with TRBJ2-7; 7 bases are shared with TRBD2. J was trimmed by 6 bases and V by 2 bases; bases with no gene match: 7. Germline V CDR1 and CDR2: MNHEY, SMNVEV (reference sequence). The CDR3 is 14 amino acids. CDR3 residues: CASSLEEASGEQYF. CDR3 bases: TGTGCCAGCAGTTTAGAAGAGGCTAGCGGCGAGCAGTACTTC.

This chain uses TRBV24-1 with TRBJ2-1, with 10 bases matching TRBD2. Germline V gene sequence: CDR1 KGHDR, CDR2 SFDVKD. This CDR3 region has 16 residues. V lost 4 bases and J lost 8; bases outside the gene matches: 10. CDR3 nucleotides: TGTGCCACCAGTGACCCCCGGACTAGCGGTACTGATGAGCAGTTCTTC. Translation: CATSDPRTSGTDEQFF.

This chain uses TRBV3-1 (or the pseudogene TRBV3-2) with TRBJ2-1; no clear D gene. There are 13 residues in the CDR3. Trimming removed 5 bases at V and 4 bases at J, with 9 bases between. Germline CDR1 reads LGHDT; CDR2 reads YNNKEL (reference sequence). Here the CDR3 reads CASSNLGYNEQFF. The CDR3 DNA follows: TGTGCCAGCAGCAACCTAGGGTACAATGAGCAGTTCTTC.

The CDR3 region has the DNA TGTGCCAGCAGTTTTCGGGACAGCTATGGCTACACCTTC. Amino acid sequence: CASSFRDSYGYTF. The chain links TRBV27 to TRBJ1-2, with 7 bases that match TRBD1. The J segment lost 4 bases and the V segment lost 3 bases, leaving 2 bases of the junction unmatched. The CDR3 covers 13 residues. Germline CDR1 MNHEY, CDR2 SMNVEV (reference sequence).

The chain carries TRBV7-2 and TRBJ2-1; 10 bases are shared with TRBD2. The CDR3 loop spans 16 amino acids. From germline, CDR1 is SGHTA and CDR2 FQGNSA. V gave up 2 bases and J gave up 7 bases; unmatched junction bases: 8. DNA for the CDR3: TGTGCCAGCAGCTTACCCCGGGCTAGCGGGAGAAATGAGCAGTTCTTC. The encoded protein is CASSLPRASGRNEQFF. Drawing the rest from reference TRBV7-2 and TRBJ2-1, the complete variable domain is GAGVSQSPSNKVTEKGKDVELRCDPISGHTALYWYRQSLGQGLEFLIYFQGNSAPDKSGLPSDRFSAERTGGSVSTLTIQRTQQEDSAVYLCASSLPRASGRNEQFFGPGTRLTVL.

The chain is built from TRBV5-1 and TRBJ1-1, with D possibly TRBD1 on 5 matching bases. Between the trimmed V and J ends, which lost 0 bases and 4 bases, there was a span of 13 bases. Germline-derived CDR1 and CDR2 are SGHRS and YFSETQ. This CDR3 spans 15 amino acids. CDR3: CASSLAGQGVTEAFF. DNA of the CDR3: TGCGCCAGCAGCTTGGCAGGGCAGGGAGTCACTGAAGCTTTCTTT.

The CDR3 nucleotides read TGTGCCAGCAGCCAAGTCGGGTTAGGGGAAAAACTGTTTTTT. This codes for CASSQVGLGEKLFF. The chain employs TRBV3-1 (or the pseudogene TRBV3-2) and TRBJ1-4; no clear D. The CDR3 has 14 amino acids. The germline V and J ends were trimmed by 1 base and 8 bases, with 11 bases remaining between them. Per germline, CDR1 LGHDT and CDR2 YNNKEL (reference sequence).

The chain uses TRBV7-9 and TRBJ1-3, with a possible D match to TRBD1 (6 bases). Germline V gene sequence: CDR1 SEHNR, CDR2 FQNEAQ (reference sequence). The CDR3 totals 15 residues. The germline V and J ends were trimmed by 8 bases and 0 bases, with 14 bases remaining between them. For the CDR3, the DNA is TGTGCCAGCGGGCTGGACAGATTCTCTGGAAACACCATATATTTT. Amino acid sequence: CASGLDRFSGNTIYF.